One sample yielded the 32 T cell receptor beta chains listed below, sequenced in a study of blood T cell repertoires in COVID-19. TCRdb keeps only in-frame clones here, not all; method: immunoSEQ multiplex PCR. The sample consists of around 240,000 clones, around 80% of them appearing once. The sample taken for sequencing was peripheral blood. These receptors were obtained from a woman older than 75 with acute or convalescent COVID-19.

V and J are TRBV11-1 and TRBJ2-3; the match to TRBD1 covers 8 bases. The length of the CDR3 is 16 residues. V was pared by 0 bases and J by 0 bases, with 2 bases of the junction left unmatched. Germline V gene sequence: CDR1 SGHAT, CDR2 FQDESV (reference sequence). CDR3 residues: CASSLAGQVSTDTQYF. CDR3 DNA sequence: TGTGCCAGCAGCTTAGCGGGACAGGTAAGCACAGATACGCAGTATTTT.

The chain links TRBV5-1 to TRBJ1-5; D is possibly TRBD1 (6 bases). Per germline, CDR1 SGHRS and CDR2 YFSETQ. The CDR3 consists of 15 residues. V shed 6 bases and J shed 2 bases, with 15 bases lying between them. The CDR3 DNA reads TGCGCCAGCAAACAGGGCCCAGTGGGCAATCAGCCCCAGCATTTT. It specifies CASKQGPVGNQPQHF.

The chain has TRBV7-3 and TRBJ1-2; 9 bases fit TRBD1. The length of the CDR3 is 16 residues. Germline values: CDR1 SGHTA, CDR2 FQGTGA. Trimming removed 2 bases from V and 6 bases from J; junction bases left unmatched: 10. The CDR3 loop reads CASSLAGTGKGDGYTF. The CDR3 bases are TGTGCCAGCAGCTTAGCCGGGACAGGGAAGGGAGATGGCTACACCTTC.

The V call is TRBV19, the J call TRBJ1-5, with a tentative D call TRBD1 (5 bases). Germline assignment: CDR1 LNHDA and CDR2 SQIVND (reference sequence). This CDR3 contains 14 residues. Trimming pared 7 bases from V and 3 bases from J, leaving 13 bases between. CDR3 in DNA: TGTGCCAGTACGTCAGGGTATAACAATCAGCCCCAGCATTTT. Translation: CASTSGYNNQPQHF.

V gene TRBV2 combines with J gene TRBJ1-2, with D possibly matching TRBD1 (5 bases). This CDR3 has 12 amino acids. V was shortened by 6 bases and J by 7 bases, with 12 bases between the two germline ends. Germline V lookup: CDR1 SNHLY, CDR2 FYNNEI. The CDR3 nucleotides read TGTGCCAGCAGGGGTGGCAGGGCTGGCTACACCTTC. Residues: CASRGGRAGYTF.

The chain recombines TRBV3-1 (or the pseudogene TRBV3-2) with TRBJ2-2, with TRBD1 as a possible D gene (6 bases). The CDR3 runs to 13 residues. The germline V and J ends were trimmed by 6 bases and 6 bases, with 11 bases remaining between them. Germline loops: CDR1 LGHDT, CDR2 YNNKEL (reference sequence). CDR3 sequence reads: CASRNRVSGELFF. The CDR3 nucleotides read TGTGCCAGCAGAAACAGGGTTTCCGGGGAGCTGTTTTTT.

The V gene is TRBV14, the J gene TRBJ1-1; perhaps TRBD1 as D (5 bases). Germline CDR1 reads SGHDN; CDR2 reads FVKESK. V lost 1 base, J lost 0 bases, and 12 bases lay in between. This CDR3 comprises 16 residues. CDR3 region: CASSQGGGLLNTEAFF. As DNA, the CDR3 is TGTGCCAGCAGCCAAGGGGGGGGACTCCTGAACACTGAAGCTTTCTTT.

This sequence joins TRBV19 and TRBJ1-1; maybe TRBD1 (6 bases). V lost 3 bases, J lost 7 bases, and 18 bases lay in between. The germline V gene has CDR1 LNHDA and CDR2 SQIVND (reference sequence). This CDR3 is 15 amino acids long. In DNA form, the CDR3 reads TGTGCCAGTAGTATCCCTGACAACCGAGGGGGTGAAGCTTTCTTT. This codes for CASSIPDNRGGEAFF. Full variable domain (remainder filled in from reference TRBV19 and TRBJ1-1): DGGITQSPKYLFRKEGQNVTLSCEQNLNHDAMYWYRQDPGQGLRLIYYSQIVNDFQKGDIAEGYSVSREKKESFPLTVTSAQKNPTAFYLCASSIPDNRGGEAFFGQGTRLTVV.

The J gene is TRBJ1-2, the V gene TRBV4-2; D remains unclear. Deletions cut 1 base from V and 0 bases from J, with 12 bases between. The CDR3 is 16 amino acids. Germline V gives CDR1 LGHNA, CDR2 YNFKEQ. The CDR3 reads CASSQGTAGANYGYTF. The DNA for the CDR3 is TGTGCCAGCAGCCAAGGTACGGCGGGAGCTAACTATGGCTACACCTTC.

This chain's CDR3 is CASRPRGTYNYGYTF. CDR3 nucleotide sequence: TGTGCCAGTAGACCCCGCGGCACCTATAACTATGGCTACACCTTC. The chain recombines TRBV19 with TRBJ1-2; no reliable D call. The CDR3 is 15 residues long. Germline values: CDR1 LNHDA, CDR2 SQIVND (reference sequence). V lost 6 bases and J lost 1, with 15 bases in between.

The gene calls are TRBV5-8 and TRBJ2-1, with 10 bases identical to TRBD1. The CDR3 covers 16 residues. J gave up 2 bases and V 2 bases, and 4 bases lay outside the gene matches. CDR1 and CDR2 from the germline V gene are SGHTS and YDEGEE. The CDR3 sequence is CASSFTGTGAYNEQFF. DNA of the CDR3: TGTGCCAGCAGCTTCACCGGGACAGGGGCCTACAATGAGCAGTTCTTC.

V is TRBV5-1 and J is TRBJ2-5, with 7 positions matching TRBD1. V lost 0 bases to trimming and J lost 5 bases; unmatched junction nucleotides: 7. This CDR3 has 15 amino acids. CDR1 and CDR2 from the germline V gene are SGHRS and YFSETQ. The DNA for the CDR3 is TGCGCCAGCAGCTTGGGCCGACAGGGTACGGAGACCCAGTACTTC. Amino acids: CASSLGRQGTETQYF.

The chain employs TRBV7-3 and TRBJ2-1; TRBD2 is a possible D gene (5 bases). Germline CDR1 SGHTA, CDR2 FQGTGA. V shed 8 bases and J shed 6 bases, with 14 bases lying between them. CDR3 length: 13 residues. CDR3 sequence reads: CASGGANTNEQFF. The DNA of the CDR3 is TGTGCCAGCGGAGGCGCAAATACCAATGAGCAGTTCTTC.

This chain uses TRBV3-1 (or the pseudogene TRBV3-2) with TRBJ1-1; 7 nucleotides match TRBD1. Per the germline V gene, CDR1 is LGHDT and CDR2 is YNNKEL (reference sequence). V shed 1 base, J shed 11 bases, and the junction held 7 bases outside the gene matches. This CDR3 has 13 amino acids. This CDR3 reads CASSQGDRTSAFF. The CDR3 DNA reads as TGTGCCAGCAGCCAAGGGGACAGAACGTCTGCTTTCTTT.

The chain employs TRBV7-2 and TRBJ2-1; 14 bases are a match to TRBD2. V shed 1 base, J shed 12 bases, and the junction held 11 bases outside the gene matches. This CDR3 contains 17 residues. Germline CDR1 and CDR2: SGHTA and FQGNSA. The CDR3 region has the DNA TGTGCCAGCAGCTTAGTTCTGGGACTAGCGGGAGAGGGTGGGCAGTTCTTC. Encoded protein: CASSLVLGLAGEGGQFF.

The chain joins TRBV5-1 to TRBJ1-4; 9 nucleotides agree with TRBD1. Germline CDR1 reads SGHRS; CDR2 reads YFSETQ. The CDR3 has 16 amino acids. J lost 1 base, V lost 4 bases, and 5 bases had no gene match. CDR3 loop: CASSLLGQGTNEKLFF. For the CDR3, the DNA is TGCGCCAGCAGCCTGCTGGGACAGGGAACTAATGAAAAACTGTTTTTT. Complete variable domain (other parts from reference TRBV5-1 and TRBJ1-4): KAGVTQTPRYLIKTRGQQVTLSCSPISGHRSVSWYQQTPGQGLQFLFEYFSETQRNKGNFPGRFSGRQFSNSRSEMNVSTLELGDSALYLCASSLLGQGTNEKLFFGSGTQLSVL.

The chain links TRBV4-1 to TRBJ2-5, with TRBD2 matching over 9 bases. From germline, CDR1 is MGHRA and CDR2 YSYEKL. J lost 5 bases, V lost 4 bases, and 14 bases had no gene match. The CDR3 is 17 residues long. CDR3 region: CASSPFGSGSSKETQYF. The CDR3 nucleotides read TGCGCCAGCAGCCCCTTCGGTAGCGGGAGTAGTAAGGAGACCCAGTACTTC.

This chain uses TRBV27 with TRBJ1-2; TRBD1 aligns across 10 bases. Looked up from germline, CDR1 is MNHEY and CDR2 is SMNVEV (reference sequence). This CDR3 comprises 14 residues. The ends lost 5 bases at V and 7 bases at J; junction bases unmatched: 7. The CDR3 loop reads CASSPKTGGFGYTF. The CDR3 nucleotides are TGTGCCAGCAGTCCGAAGACAGGGGGCTTTGGCTACACCTTC.

The V and J genes are TRBV28 and TRBJ2-4; 7 bases match TRBD1. Unmatched junction bases numbered 4, after V lost 6 bases and J lost 2 bases. This CDR3 region has 14 residues. Germline V gives CDR1 MDHEN, CDR2 SYDVKM. For the CDR3, the DNA is TGTGCCAGCAGAAGACAGGGTTCCAAAAACATTCAGTACTTC. Amino acid sequence: CASRRQGSKNIQYF.

The chain uses TRBV6-5 and TRBJ2-5, with TRBD1 matching over 8 bases. This CDR3 has 15 residues. From germline, CDR1 is MNHEY and CDR2 SVGAGI. The J segment lost 5 bases and the V segment lost 2 bases, leaving 7 bases of the junction unmatched. In nucleotides, the CDR3 is TGTGCCAGCAGTTACGAGGCAGGGGGCGCGGAGACCCAGTACTTC. Amino acids: CASSYEAGGAETQYF.

V gene TRBV9 combines with J gene TRBJ1-1; a weak D match, TRBD1 (6 bases). Trimming took 4 bases from V and 0 from J, leaving 10 bases between them. CDR3 length: 14 residues. Per germline, CDR1 SGDLS and CDR2 YYNGEE. The DNA for the CDR3 is TGTGCCAGCAGCACAAGGGACATGAACACTGAAGCTTTCTTT. It codes for CASSTRDMNTEAFF.

V gene TRBV19 combines with J gene TRBJ1-5; TRBD1 is a possible D gene (5 bases). The germline V gene has CDR1 LNHDA and CDR2 SQIVND (reference sequence). Trimming left V 0 bases short and J 6 bases short, with 12 bases between. This CDR3 region has 15 residues. The CDR3 DNA sequence: TGTGCCAGTAGTATAGAAGGGAGGGGACCTCAGCCCCAGCATTTT. It encodes CASSIEGRGPQPQHF.

The chain employs TRBV6-1 and TRBJ2-7, with D perhaps matching TRBD2 (7 bases). The ends were cut back, 1 base at V and 4 bases at J, with 14 bases in the middle. The length of the CDR3 is 15 residues. Germline lookup yields CDR1 MNHNS and CDR2 SASEGT. CDR3 DNA: TGTGCCAGCAGTGAAGGCGGGGGCGCGGGGTACGAGCAGTACTTC. It specifies CASSEGGGAGYEQYF.

This clone came up a few times. The chain links TRBV28 to TRBJ2-2; D gene unclear. CDR3 length: 15 residues. From germline, CDR1 is MDHEN and CDR2 SYDVKM. Trimming removed 4 bases at V and 1 base at J, with 10 bases between. CDR3 DNA sequence: TGTGCCAGCAGTTCCGAGGTCCTGAACACCGGGGAGCTGTTTTTT. Encoded protein: CASSSEVLNTGELFF.

The chain joins TRBV7-8 to TRBJ2-1, with D perhaps TRBD2 (7 bases). CDR1 and CDR2 from the germline V gene are SGHVS and FQNEAQ. Trimming removed 0 bases from V and 4 bases from J, with 16 bases in between. The CDR3 sequence is 17 residues long. CDR3 in amino acids: CASSLADGGLYYNEQFF. The CDR3 region has the DNA TGTGCCAGCAGCTTAGCAGACGGGGGGCTTTATTACAATGAGCAGTTCTTC.

Details on this clone: The sample contains more than one DNA sequence encoding this CDR3. This CDR3 is CASSLTVYGYTF. CDR3 nucleotide sequence: TGTGCCAGCAGTTTGACAGTTTATGGCTACACCTTC. The genes are TRBV12-3 or TRBV12-4 and TRBJ1-2; the D gene is possibly TRBD1 (5 bases). The CDR3 length is 12 residues. V lost 3 bases and J lost 5, with 7 bases in between.

The chain recombines TRBV7-8 with TRBJ2-5; weak D call: TRBD2 (6 bases). The germline CDR1 and CDR2 sequences are SGHVS and FQNEAQ. The germline V and J ends were trimmed by 1 base and 4 bases, with 13 bases remaining between them. The CDR3 totals 15 residues. CDR3 region: CASSLGRDPRETQYF. The CDR3 DNA reads as TGTGCCAGCAGCTTAGGGCGGGACCCCCGAGAGACCCAGTACTTC.

The V call is TRBV5-4, the J call TRBJ2-7; TRBD2 matches at 10 bases. The CDR3 covers 15 residues. CDR1 and CDR2 (germline): SGHNT, YYREEE (reference sequence). V lost 4 bases to trimming and J lost 2 bases; unmatched junction nucleotides: 6. The CDR3 nucleotides read TGTGCCAGCAGCCCTACCGGGACTAGCGCCTACGAGCAGTACTTC. This translates into CASSPTGTSAYEQYF.

This clone was counted only a few times. The rearrangement uses TRBV28 and TRBJ2-7, with 11 bases matching TRBD1. The junction had 6 bases not matched to a gene; V was cut back by 5 bases and J by 3 bases. Germline V gene lookup returns CDR1 MDHEN and CDR2 SYDVKM. The CDR3 length is 15 residues. The DNA for the CDR3 is TGTGCCAGCAGTAAGGGGGGGACAGGGGGCTACGAGCAGTACTTC. Its translation: CASSKGGTGGYEQYF.

The chain combines TRBV5-1 with TRBJ2-3; 11 bases map to TRBD1. J gave up 4 bases and V 4 bases, and 5 bases lay outside the gene matches. CDR1 is SGHRS and CDR2 is YFSETQ in the germline V gene. This CDR3 is built from 15 residues. The DNA for the CDR3 is TGCGCCAGCAGCAGACGGGGACAGGGGGCAGATACGCAGTATTTT. Protein sequence: CASSRRGQGADTQYF. The variable domain in full, with the rest retrieved from reference TRBV5-1 and TRBJ2-3, is KAGVTQTPRYLIKTRGQQVTLSCSPISGHRSVSWYQQTPGQGLQFLFEYFSETQRNKGNFPGRFSGRQFSNSRSEMNVSTLELGDSALYLCASSRRGQGADTQYFGPGTRLTVL.

CDR3 DNA sequence: TGTGCCAGCTCACCACGGAGAAATCAAGAGACCCAGTACTTC. Translated: CASSPRRNQETQYF. The chain recombines TRBV18 with TRBJ2-5; D unresolved. Trimming pared 1 base from V and 2 bases from J, leaving 8 bases between. The CDR3 has 14 residues. CDR1 and CDR2 (germline): KGHSH, LQKENI.

The CDR3 nucleotides read TGCAGTGCTCGTGGGGGGGTTAACTATGGCTACACCTTC. It translates to CSARGGVNYGYTF. The V and J genes are TRBV20-1 and TRBJ1-2, with D possibly matching TRBD1 (5 bases). The V gene's germline CDR1 is DFQATT and CDR2 SNEGSKA (reference sequence). The CDR3 has 13 residues. V dropped 5 bases and J dropped 1 base, with 11 bases sitting between them.